Included here is one T cell receptor beta chain sequence, with context. Its antigen remains unknown. Original processing notes: Quality scores were absent from the junction-only immunoSEQ sequences, so filtering differed. Profiled with immunoSEQ multiplex PCR; TCRdb holds only in-frame clones, not every one. V, J and clone size derive from that table, while D and trimming were established from the DNA sequence. Among 2,500,000 or so clones listed, about nine tenths were seen once. V was shortened by 3 bases and J by 5 bases, with 17 bases between the two germline ends. The CDR3 is 15 residues long. CDR1 and CDR2 from the germline V gene are SGHDT and YYEEEE. The sample is drawn from a study of shared clonotypes between healthy human individuals. Study observations and caveats: The generation probabilities recorded for non-shared clonotypes fell below those of clonotypes shared by all four donors.

All of the donors resided in Nashville, Tennessee, and each was a Caucasian adult. Sequenced: naive CD4+ T cells from PBMCs. The subset here: CD45RA+ positively selected. The rearrangement uses TRBV5-6 and TRBJ2-5; possibly TRBD1 or TRBD2 for D (6 bases each). The sequence was collected from a man aged 18 to 29 in good health. Some clones in this sample may be carry-over from other donors' samples. The CDR3 nucleotides read TGTGCCAGCAGCTACCGGGCCTGGGGGGCGGAGACCCAGTACTTC. Its translation is CASSYRAWGAETQYF.